Listed below are T cell receptor beta chains from one sample, sequenced in a study of metastatic and nonmetastatic thyroid tumors. TCRdb called clones again from the PCR reads with MiXCR. Among 45,000 to 50,000 clones listed, around 23% were seen once. Sequencing input: blood. The receptors come from a male donor with papillary thyroid cancer or a benign thyroid nodule (not recorded which). Some clones in this sample may be carry-over from other donors' samples. Each CDR3 is given with its conserved first and last residue. A D gene is named only where the DNA matches it firmly. A row's size may be missing; if present it is once, few, many or a size class.

J,size,V,length,D,CDR3,DNA
TRBJ2-2,NA,TRBV9,16,TRBD2,CASSITSGFNTGELFF,TGTGCCAGCAGCATAACTAGCGGGTTCAACACCGGGGAGCTGTTTTTT
TRBJ2-3,many,TRBV24-1,15,TRBD1,CATSGDRGGTDTQYF,TGTGCCACCAGTGGGGACAGGGGGGGAACAGATACGCAGTATTTT
TRBJ2-1,few,TRBV6-4,15,TRBD1,CASSYSGGSYNEQFF,TGTGCCAGCAGTTACTCAGGGGGCTCCTACAATGAGCAGTTCTTC
TRBJ2-7,NA,TRBV27,13,NA,CASRSTGRHEQYF,TGTGCCAGCAGATCGACAGGGAGGCACGAGCAGTACTTC
TRBJ2-7,NA,TRBV6-1,11,NA,CAVGRGWEQYF,TGTGCCGTAGGGAGGGGGTGGGAGCAGTACTTC
TRBJ1-1,many,TRBV4-1,15,NA,CASSQDGGANTEAFF,TGCGCCAGCAGCCAAGATGGGGGCGCCAACACTGAAGCTTTCTTT
TRBJ1-2,few,TRBV2,14,NA,CASSEVGQHYGYTF,TGTGCCAGCAGTGAAGTGGGGCAGCACTATGGCTACACCTTC
TRBJ1-2,NA,TRBV7-6,13,TRBD1,CASSGDRFYGYTF,TGTGCCAGCAGCGGGGACAGGTTCTATGGCTACACCTTC
TRBJ1-3,once,TRBV4-2,14,NA,CASSQGDDGNTIYF,TGTGCCAGCAGCCAAGGGGACGATGGAAACACCATATATTTT
TRBJ1-1,many,TRBV9,13,TRBD1,CASSVGQGYEAFF,TGTGCCAGCAGCGTCGGACAGGGATATGAAGCTTTCTTT
TRBJ2-7,many,TRBV5-6,15,TRBD1,CASSYGQGMVYEQYF,TGTGCCAGCAGCTACGGACAGGGGATGGTCTACGAGCAGTACTTC
TRBJ2-7,many,TRBV11-2,16,NA,CASSLMAAGASYEQYF,TGTGCCAGCAGCCTAATGGCGGCGGGGGCCTCCTACGAGCAGTACTTC
TRBJ1-5,medium-sized,TRBV12-3/TRBV12-4,13,NA,CASSLQENQPQHF,TGTGCCAGCAGTTTACAGGAAAATCAGCCCCAGCATTTT
TRBJ1-1,NA,TRBV4-2,17,NA,CASSHRGINKGPSAAFF,TGTGCCAGCAGCCACCGAGGCATTAACAAGGGGCCCTCGGCAGCTTTCTTT
TRBJ2-3,NA,TRBV5-1,14,NA,CASSLEWQEGTQYF,TGCGCCAGCAGCTTGGAGTGGCAAGAGGGTACGCAGTATTTT
TRBJ1-4,NA,TRBV30,15,NA,CAWSVGSVRNEKLFF,TGTGCCTGGAGTGTAGGGAGTGTAAGAAATGAAAAACTGTTTTTT
TRBJ2-7,NA,TRBV2,14,TRBD2,CASTLSAGAGEQYF,TGTGCCAGCACACTCTCAGCGGGAGCGGGAGAGCAGTACTTC
TRBJ2-2,many,TRBV7-3,16,TRBD2,CASSPRLAGGVEELFF,TGTGCCAGCAGCCCTCGACTAGCGGGGGGGGTGGAGGAGCTGTTTTTT
TRBJ2-7,medium-sized,TRBV7-2,12,TRBD2,CASSATSDEQYF,TGTGCCAGCAGCGCTACTAGCGATGAGCAGTACTTC
TRBJ2-7,few,TRBV19,14,NA,CASSIAGEVSEQYF,TGTGCCAGTAGTATAGCGGGAGAGGTAAGCGAGCAGTACTTC
TRBJ2-1,many,TRBV4-1,15,TRBD2,CASSGEGPPPNEQFF,TGCGCCAGCAGCGGGGAGGGCCCCCCTCCAAATGAGCAGTTCTTC
TRBJ2-7,many,TRBV6-5,16,TRBD2,CASSYAPGLAAYEQYF,TGTGCCAGCAGTTACGCACCGGGACTAGCGGCCTACGAGCAGTACTTC
TRBJ2-1,NA,TRBV19,15,NA,CASTSSESSYNEQFF,TGTGCCAGTACCTCTAGTGAGAGCTCCTACAATGAGCAGTTCTTC
TRBJ2-1,medium-sized,TRBV12-5,15,NA,CASGLSRDPYNEQFF,TGTGCTAGTGGTTTGTCCCGGGACCCGTACAATGAGCAGTTCTTC
TRBJ1-5,NA,TRBV5-8,14,TRBD1,CASSAGTGNQPQHF,TGTGCCAGCAGCGCCGGGACAGGGAATCAGCCCCAGCATTTT
TRBJ1-6,NA,TRBV27,15,NA,CASRSTRMRSSPLHF,TGTGCCAGCAGAAGTACAAGGATGCGGAGTTCACCCCTACACTTT
TRBJ2-7,NA,TRBV28,15,NA,CASSFFGGLSYEQYF,TGTGCCAGCAGTTTTTTTGGAGGGCTCAGCTACGAGCAGTACTTC
TRBJ2-6,NA,TRBV5-1,16,NA,CASSTLQAMGSNFLTF,TGCGCCAGCAGCACCCTACAGGCTATGGGGTCCAACTTCCTGACTTTC
TRBJ2-3,NA,TRBV3-1,15,NA,CASSHTGLSTDTQYF,TGTGCCAGCAGCCACACAGGGCTCAGCACAGATACGCAGTATTTT
TRBJ2-7,few,TRBV28,18,TRBD1,CASSSSSGKTGGGYEQYF,TGTGCCAGCAGTTCCTCCTCAGGGAAGACAGGGGGGGGATACGAGCAGTACTTC
TRBJ2-7,many,TRBV2,15,TRBD2,CASRTGLAGGYEQYF,TGTGCCAGCAGAACCGGACTAGCGGGGGGCTACGAGCAGTACTTC
TRBJ1-1,NA,TRBV7-3,15,TRBD1,CASIPSRDRDTEAFF,TGTGCCAGCATTCCGTCCCGGGACAGGGACACTGAAGCTTTCTTT
TRBJ2-7,medium-sized,TRBV19,15,TRBD1,CASSISGTGAHEQYF,TGTGCCAGTAGTATTTCGGGGACAGGGGCCCACGAGCAGTACTTC
TRBJ2-7,many,TRBV4-1,15,TRBD2,CASSQGAGADYEQYF,TGCGCCAGCAGCCAAGGTGCGGGAGCGGACTACGAGCAGTACTTC
TRBJ2-7,many,TRBV20-1,13,NA,CSASGLVDYEQYF,TGCAGTGCTTCTGGACTTGTTGACTACGAGCAGTACTTC
TRBJ1-2,NA,TRBV24-1,14,NA,CATSPTGIRVGYTF,TGTGCCACCAGCCCGACAGGAATCAGGGTTGGCTACACCTTC
TRBJ2-6,many,TRBV19,19,TRBD1,CASSGSVFSRGRRANVLTF,TGTGCCAGTAGTGGATCTGTGTTTTCGAGGGGGCGAAGGGCCAACGTCCTGACTTTC
TRBJ2-7,NA,TRBV6-1,15,NA,CASRAAGLHPTAQYF,TGTGCCAGCAGGGCTGCGGGACTCCATCCGACGGCGCAGTACTTC
TRBJ1-2,NA,TRBV7-9,15,NA,CASGRTVQLNYGYTF,TGTGCCAGCGGCCGAACGGTACAGCTCAACTATGGCTACACCTTC
TRBJ2-4,few,TRBV5-1,13,NA,CASSFNGRGLQDF,TGCGCCAGCAGCTTTAACGGCAGGGGTCTCCAGGACTTC
TRBJ2-3,many,TRBV7-7,14,NA,CASSRAGSTDTQYF,TGTGCCAGCAGCCGGGCGGGGAGCACAGATACGCAGTATTTT
TRBJ2-3,NA,TRBV7-2,16,NA,CASSLAASTRTDTQYF,TGTGCCAGCAGCTTAGCAGCCTCGACACGCACAGATACGCAGTATTTT
TRBJ1-2,many,TRBV20-1,16,TRBD1,CSATAPGTGGTSGYTF,TGCAGTGCTACAGCACCCGGGACAGGGGGGACGAGTGGCTACACCTTC
TRBJ1-2,few,TRBV28,12,NA,CASRIQGGGYTF,TGTGCCAGCAGAATACAGGGAGGTGGCTACACCTTC
TRBJ2-6,NA,TRBV14,17,NA,CASSQDYRGTGANVLTF,TGTGCCAGCAGCCAAGATTATCGGGGAACTGGGGCCAACGTCCTGACTTTC
TRBJ1-5,NA,TRBV10-3,12,NA,CAISEREQPQHF,TGTGCCATCAGTGAAAGAGAGCAGCCCCAGCATTTT
TRBJ1-1,many,TRBV10-3,14,NA,CAISKTGSDTEAFF,TGTGCCATCAGCAAGACAGGCTCAGACACTGAAGCTTTCTTT
TRBJ2-7,NA,TRBV7-2,15,NA,CASSPSGPLRGEQYF,TGTGCCAGCAGCCCGTCAGGCCCGCTACGGGGCGAGCAGTACTTC
TRBJ2-7,few,TRBV28,14,NA,CASSFYRTLYEQYF,TGTGCCAGCAGTTTTTACAGGACCCTCTACGAGCAGTACTTC
TRBJ2-3,many,TRBV30,14,TRBD1,CACLDRGWADTQYF,TGTGCCTGCCTTGACAGGGGGTGGGCAGATACGCAGTATTTT
TRBJ2-7,NA,TRBV19,14,NA,CASSRRLKGDEQYF,TGTGCCAGTAGTAGACGACTAAAGGGGGACGAGCAGTACTTC
TRBJ2-7,few,TRBV6-5,14,TRBD1,CASSWDRSKNEQYF,TGTGCCAGCAGTTGGGACAGAAGTAAGAACGAGCAGTACTTC